The 20 T cell receptor beta chains presented below share a single source sample, sequenced in a study of cytomegalovirus exposure and HLA in healthy donors. 13 Jbeta primers and 60 Vbeta primers were used for the PCR. Some clones are missing from TCRdb's copy, which holds only in-frame ones; the method was immunoSEQ multiplex PCR. The sample carries under 250,000 clones, about 85% recorded once. The sample taken for sequencing was PBMCs. The receptors were gathered from a girl aged 2-10 years in good health and CMV-seronegative.

The J gene is TRBJ2-7, the V gene TRBV2; TRBD1 aligns across 7 bases. Germline V gene lookup returns CDR1 SNHLY and CDR2 FYNNEI. The CDR3 totals 12 residues. With 5 bases clipped from V and 8 bases from J, the junction kept 6 bases outside the gene matches. The DNA for the CDR3 is TGTGCCAGCAGTTTGACAGGGCCGAAGCAGTACTTC. Residues: CASSLTGPKQYF.

The table lists this clone with a count of one. The chain combines TRBV7-9 with TRBJ2-3; the match to TRBD2 covers 8 bases. The V segment lost 1 base and the J segment 5 bases; nucleotides outside the gene matches: 11. The germline V gene encodes CDR1 SEHNR and CDR2 FQNEAQ (reference sequence). CDR3 length: 17 residues. CDR3 sequence (DNA): TGTGCCAGCAGCTTAGTTCGGCGACTAGCGAGGGGAGATACGCAGTATTTT. Its protein is CASSLVRRLARGDTQYF.

About this clone itself: Other DNA sequences in the same sample also yield this CDR3. The chain links TRBV6-1 to TRBJ2-3; 7 bases are a match to TRBD2. The CDR3 loop spans 13 amino acids. Trimming took 4 bases from V and 3 from J; bases not matched to a gene: 1. The germline V gene has CDR1 MNHNS and CDR2 SASEGT. CDR3 residues: CASSVGRTDTQYF. CDR3 DNA: TGTGCCAGCAGTGTCGGGAGGACAGATACGCAGTATTTT.

V usage is TRBV7-8 and J usage is TRBJ2-5; TRBD2 aligns across 9 bases. CDR3 length equals 14 residues. CDR1 and CDR2 (germline): SGHVS, FQNEAQ. The trim removed 1 base at V and 7 bases at J, leaving 4 bases unmatched. The CDR3 DNA is TGTGCCAGCAGCTTAGTGGGCGGGGGGGGGACCCAGTACTTC. This codes for CASSLVGGGGTQYF.

The chain is built from TRBV5-4 and TRBJ1-1, with a possible D match to TRBD1 (5 bases). The CDR3 is made up of 14 amino acids. Germline loops: CDR1 SGHNT, CDR2 YYREEE (reference sequence). V was cut by 3 bases and J by 5 bases, with 14 bases left in between. The CDR3 region has the DNA TGTGCCAGCAGCTGGGACCACCGGGGGACTGAAGCTTTCTTT. It specifies CASSWDHRGTEAFF.

V is TRBV18 and J is TRBJ1-2; no definite D call. V shed 1 base and J shed 4 bases, with 16 bases lying between them. CDR1 and CDR2 (germline): KGHSH, LQKENI. CDR3 length: 16 amino acids. The CDR3 protein is CASSPRGHVAIYGYTF. CDR3 DNA sequence: TGTGCCAGCTCACCACGAGGCCACGTCGCGATCTATGGCTACACCTTC.

The genes are TRBV29-1 and TRBJ1-1; weak D call: TRBD1 (5 bases). Trimming pared 3 bases from V and 1 base from J, leaving 15 bases between. The CDR3 is made up of 15 amino acids. Germline-derived CDR1 and CDR2 are SQVTM and ANQGSEA. In nucleotides, the CDR3 is TGCAGCGTTGAGGCAGGGCCTCTTAGGAACACTGAAGCTTTCTTT. It yields the protein CSVEAGPLRNTEAFF.

V is TRBV5-1 and J is TRBJ1-6; unclear D gene. Germline V CDR1 and CDR2: SGHRS, YFSETQ. With 5 bases removed from V and 10 bases from J, the gap between germline ends came to 13 bases. The CDR3 covers 13 residues. The CDR3 protein is CASREAGNSPLHF. Written as DNA, the CDR3 is TGCGCCAGCAGGGAGGCGGGGAACTCACCCCTCCACTTT.

V and J are TRBV12-5 and TRBJ1-2; the D gene is possibly TRBD1 (5 bases). The CDR3 has 13 amino acids. Germline values: CDR1 LGHNT, CDR2 FRNRAP. V dropped 6 bases and J dropped 6 bases, with 14 bases sitting between them. In DNA, the CDR3 is TGTGCTAGTGGCTCGGCCCTAGGGGATGGCTACACCTTC. Translation: CASGSALGDGYTF.

V usage is TRBV11-2 and J usage is TRBJ2-5, with TRBD1 identical over 12 bases. Germline V gives CDR1 SGHAT, CDR2 FQNNGV. The CDR3 is 16 residues long. J gave up 5 bases and V 4 bases, and 8 bases lay outside the gene matches. CDR3 sequence reads: CASSWTGTGGSETQYF. DNA of the CDR3: TGTGCCAGCAGCTGGACCGGGACAGGGGGCTCGGAGACCCAGTACTTC.

The gene calls are TRBV7-2 and TRBJ2-7, with TRBD2 matching over 12 bases. Germline V lookup: CDR1 SGHTA, CDR2 FQGNSA. V lost 5 bases and J lost 4; bases outside the gene matches: 3. The CDR3 runs 14 residues. CDR3 sequence: CASSIGLAGYEQYF. CDR3 sequence (DNA): TGTGCCAGCAGCATCGGACTAGCGGGGTACGAGCAGTACTTC.

The J gene is TRBJ2-7, the V gene TRBV6-5; 11 bases are a match to TRBD1. The length of the CDR3 is 16 residues. Germline V gene sequence: CDR1 MNHEY, CDR2 SVGAGI. With V trimmed by 0 bases and J by 3 bases, 4 bases remained unmatched. The CDR3 DNA follows: TGTGCCAGCAGTTACTCGATGGGGACAGGGGGCTACGAGCAGTACTTC. Protein: CASSYSMGTGGYEQYF.

DNA for the CDR3: TGTGCCAGCAGCTCGTACACGGGAAACACCATATATTTT. The encoded protein is CASSSYTGNTIYF. V and J are TRBV7-2 and TRBJ1-3; D is unresolved. Trimming pared 4 bases from V and 4 bases from J, leaving 8 bases between. This CDR3 region has 13 residues. Per the germline V gene, CDR1 is SGHTA and CDR2 is FQGNSA.

This clone was detected a few times. This sequence joins TRBV18 and TRBJ1-1, with TRBD1 matching 7 bases. CDR3 length: 17 residues. The germline V gene encodes CDR1 KGHSH and CDR2 LQKENI. The trim removed 3 bases at V and 1 base at J, leaving 11 bases unmatched. CDR3 residues: CASSPFGGQRPNTEAFF. CDR3 sequence (DNA): TGTGCCAGCTCACCCTTCGGGGGACAGAGACCGAACACTGAAGCTTTCTTT.

This rearrangement joins TRBV9 to TRBJ2-5; 11 nucleotides match TRBD2. Trimming cost V 0 bases and J 4 bases; bases outside gene matches: 11. This CDR3 is built from 18 residues. The germline gives CDR1 SGDLS, CDR2 YYNGEE. The CDR3 is CASSVGANSGGAGETQYF. CDR3 sequence (DNA): TGTGCCAGCAGCGTAGGGGCGAATAGCGGGGGGGCAGGAGAGACCCAGTACTTC.

The rearrangement uses TRBV30 and TRBJ1-4, with D unresolved. This CDR3 has 12 residues. Germline V gene lookup returns CDR1 GTSNPN and CDR2 SVGIG (reference sequence). V shed 2 bases and J shed 8 bases, with 9 bases lying between them. The CDR3 spells CAWSSIPEKLFF. CDR3 bases: TGTGCCTGGAGTTCAATCCCCGAAAAACTGTTTTTT.

This chain uses TRBV5-4 with TRBJ2-7; D is possibly TRBD2 (6 bases). Germline V lookup: CDR1 SGHNT, CDR2 YYREEE (reference sequence). Trimming took off 4 bases at V and 2 bases at J, with 10 bases between the two ends. This CDR3 contains 13 residues. CDR3 loop: CASSRAGPYEQYF. The CDR3 DNA follows: TGTGCCAGCAGCCGGGCGGGGCCCTACGAGCAGTACTTC.

This chain uses TRBV2 with TRBJ2-5, with D perhaps TRBD2 (7 bases). The CDR3 contains 17 residues. Trimming left V 1 base short and J 5 bases short, with 20 bases between. The V gene's germline CDR1 is SNHLY and CDR2 FYNNEI. The CDR3 region is CASSEGFGGGGVETQYF. CDR3 coding DNA: TGTGCCAGCAGTGAAGGCTTCGGGGGCGGGGGAGTGGAGACCCAGTACTTC.

This chain connects TRBV12-5 to TRBJ2-7; 9 bases are a match to TRBD2. Germline V gene lookup returns CDR1 LGHNT and CDR2 FRNRAP. The V gene end was trimmed by 5 bases and the J gene end by 5 bases; junction bases not matched to a gene: 7. CDR3 length: 14 residues. This CDR3 is CASGGGRARDEQYF. The CDR3, as DNA: TGTGCTAGTGGTGGCGGGAGGGCCAGGGACGAGCAGTACTTC.

V gene TRBV27 combines with J gene TRBJ2-3, with D unclear. CDR1 MNHEY and CDR2 SMNVEV come from the germline V gene (reference sequence). V lost 3 bases and J lost 2, with 12 bases in between. The CDR3 covers 15 residues. The CDR3 bases are TGTGCCAGCAGTTTGGGTAGCTCCCCCACAGATACGCAGTATTTT. Amino acid sequence: CASSLGSSPTDTQYF.